This TCR beta chain was recovered during a study of control samples from healthy donors and cancer patients. The table came from immunoSEQ multiplex PCR; TCRdb's copy has only in-frame clones and leaves some out. The sample holds 150,000 or so clones; roughly 93% are singletons and the top ten take about 4%. The CDR3 loop spans 15 amino acids. Germline CDR1 is SEHNR and CDR2 is FQNEAQ (reference sequence). Trimming at V came to 5 bases and at J to 1 base, leaving 6 bases not matched to a gene. Material: blood. This chain links TRBV7-9 with TRBJ2-7; 9 nucleotides line up with TRBD1. The receptor was isolated from a woman aged 55-69 years in good health. The CDR3 reads CASSLDRGASYEQYF. The DNA of the CDR3 is TGTGCCAGCAGCCTAGACAGGGGGGCGTCCTACGAGCAGTACTTC.